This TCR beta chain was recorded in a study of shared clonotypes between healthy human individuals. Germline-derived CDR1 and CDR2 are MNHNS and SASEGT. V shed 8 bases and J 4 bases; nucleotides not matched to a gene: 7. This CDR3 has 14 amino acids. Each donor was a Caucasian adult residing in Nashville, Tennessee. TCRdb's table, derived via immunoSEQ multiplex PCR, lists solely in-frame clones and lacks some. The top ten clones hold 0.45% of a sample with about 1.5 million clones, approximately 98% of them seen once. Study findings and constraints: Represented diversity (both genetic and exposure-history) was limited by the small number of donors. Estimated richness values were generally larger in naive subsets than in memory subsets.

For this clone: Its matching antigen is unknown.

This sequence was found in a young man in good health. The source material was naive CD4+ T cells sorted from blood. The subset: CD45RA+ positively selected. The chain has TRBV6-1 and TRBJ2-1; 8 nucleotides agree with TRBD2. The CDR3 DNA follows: TGTGCCAGCGCGCCGGGACTAGAATACAATGAGCAGTTCTTC. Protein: CASAPGLEYNEQFF.